The sequence of this T cell receptor (beta chain) was determined in a study of blood T cell repertoires in COVID-19. Study-level information: COVID-19 samples from acute and convalescent phases originated in the United States, Italy and Spain.

The data were produced by immunoSEQ multiplex PCR, yet TCRdb's version contains in-frame clones alone and is incomplete. The table includes about 220,000 clones, more than 70% detected once. Germline V gives CDR1 LNHNV, CDR2 YYDKDF (reference sequence). The V segment lost 4 bases and the J segment 6 bases; nucleotides outside the gene matches: 6. The CDR3 has 16 amino acids. The J gene is TRBJ2-3, the V gene TRBV15, with TRBD2 matching 14 bases. This receptor was taken from a woman over 75 with acute or convalescent COVID-19. Sample: peripheral blood. The CDR3 DNA is TGTGCCACCAGCACTGGGACTAGCGGGGGAGTGGATACGCAGTATTTT. Translation gives CATSTGTSGGVDTQYF. Using reference TRBV15 and TRBJ2-3 for the parts outside the CDR3, the full variable domain is DAMVIQNPRYQVTQFGKPVTLSCSQTLNHNVMYWYQQKSSQAPKLLFHYYDKDFNNEADTPDNFQSRRPNTSFCFLDIRSPGLGDTAMYLCATSTGTSGGVDTQYFGPGTRLTVL.